The rows below give T cell receptor beta chains drawn from one sample of a study of T cells after yellow fever vaccination. TCRdb re-called the 5' RACE reads with MiXCR, one entry per CDR3 protein. The data show fewer than 350,000 distinct CDR3 sequences, about 8.7% seen once. The specimen comprised PBMCs, sampled on the day of the first yellow fever vaccination. The receptor source for this set is a man in his late teens or twenties who received the YFV17D yellow fever vaccine. Each CDR3 is given with its conserved first and last residue. The D gene is left open where the match is weak. Only some rows state a clone size, as once, few, many or a class for expanded clones.

d_gene,v_gene,abundance,j_gene,CDR3nt,CDR3aa
-,TRBV5-1,few,TRBJ2-1,TGCGCCAGCAGCTTAACAGGGAGCTTCGCGGAGCAGTTCTTC,CASSLTGSFAEQFF
-,TRBV13,few,TRBJ1-2,TGTGCCAGCAGCATGACAGTTCCCCGAGGCTATGGCTACACCTTC,CASSMTVPRGYGYTF
-,TRBV12-3/TRBV12-4,few,TRBJ1-5,TGTGCCAGCAGTCCCTCTCGGGGCAATCAGCCCCAGCATTTT,CASSPSRGNQPQHF
-,TRBV4-2,few,TRBJ2-6,TGTGCCAGCAGCCAAGTCGAGTGGAGGGGGAGGACTGGGGCCAACGTCCTGACTTTC,CASSQVEWRGRTGANVLTF
-,TRBV12-3/TRBV12-4,many,TRBJ1-1,TGTGCCAGCAGTTTAGCGAGGGGGAGGGCTGAAGCTTTCTTT,CASSLARGRAEAFF
TRBD2,TRBV15,few,TRBJ2-1,TGTGCCACCAGCAGAACGGGAGGGATTCTAGCGGTGTACAATGAGCAGTTCTTC,CATSRTGGILAVYNEQFF
TRBD2,TRBV18,many,TRBJ2-7,TGTGCCAGCTCACCACAGGAAGCTAGCGGCACCTACGAGCAGTACTTC,CASSPQEASGTYEQYF
TRBD2,TRBV9,many,TRBJ2-3,TGTGCCAGCAGTACAGCGCCCCGTAGCAAGCGGGGGGGCAGCACAGATACGCAGTATTTT,CASSTAPRSKRGGSTDTQYF
-,TRBV7-2,few,TRBJ2-6,TGTGCCAGCAGCTTCGAGGTCTCTGGGGCCAACGTCCTGACTTTC,CASSFEVSGANVLTF
-,TRBV20-1,-,TRBJ2-2,TGCAGTGCTAGCAGTGGAGACACCGGGGAGCTGTTTTTT,CSASSGDTGELFF
-,TRBV5-6,many,TRBJ1-1,TGTGCCAGCAGCTTGGTTCCCACGGGCACTGAAGCTTTCTTT,CASSLVPTGTEAFF
TRBD2,TRBV11-2,many,TRBJ2-1,TGTGCCAGCAGCTCCCGTGGGACTAGCGGGGGGTATAAGGTCAATGAGCAGTTCTTC,CASSSRGTSGGYKVNEQFF
TRBD1,TRBV4-1,few,TRBJ2-7,TGCGCCAGCAGCCACAACACAGGGGGATCCGGCTCCTACGAGCAGTACTTC,CASSHNTGGSGSYEQYF
TRBD1,TRBV7-9,few,TRBJ1-1,TGTGCCAGCAGCAGAACAGGGGGTGCTTTCTTT,CASSRTGGAFF
TRBD1,TRBV9,-,TRBJ2-3,TGTGCCAGCGCGCCGGACAGGGATTACACAGATACGCAGTATTTT,CASAPDRDYTDTQYF
-,TRBV6-2/TRBV6-3,few,TRBJ1-5,TGTGCCAGCAGTTACTACCAGGACGAGACATACACCCCGAGCAATCAGCCCCAGCATTTT,CASSYYQDETYTPSNQPQHF
-,TRBV5-1,few,TRBJ2-3,TGCGCCAGCAGCTTGGGGGTACGGGCAGATACGCAGTATTTT,CASSLGVRADTQYF
TRBD2,TRBV4-1,many,TRBJ2-1,TGCGCCAGCAGCCAGACCGGACTAGCGGGGGGGAGCTCCTACAATGAGCAGTTCTTC,CASSQTGLAGGSSYNEQFF
TRBD2,TRBV5-1,-,TRBJ2-6,TGCGCCAGCAGCTCGGGGGGGCACTCTGGGGCCAACGTCCTGACTTTC,CASSSGGHSGANVLTF
-,TRBV18,many,TRBJ2-1,TGTGCCAGCTCACCATTTGGGGGGGGCCCCTACAATGAGCAGTTCTTC,CASSPFGGGPYNEQFF
-,TRBV10-3,few,TRBJ1-2,TGTGCCATCTACAGGTATGACTATGGCTACACCTTC,CAIYRYDYGYTF
-,TRBV4-1,few,TRBJ2-3,TGCGCCAGCAGCCTCAGACAACCTCGTAGCACAGATACGCAGTATTTT,CASSLRQPRSTDTQYF
-,TRBV2,-,TRBJ1-6,TGTGCCAGCAGAAAGGACGGGGGAAATTCACCCCTCCACTTT,CASRKDGGNSPLHF
TRBD1,TRBV12-3/TRBV12-4,-,TRBJ2-2,TGTGCCAGCAGGGCCAGGGGGTCTACCGGGGAGCTGTTTTTT,CASRARGSTGELFF
-,TRBV25-1,-,TRBJ2-5,TGTGCCAGCAGTTCAGGGAAAGAGACCCAGTACTTC,CASSSGKETQYF
TRBD2,TRBV27,-,TRBJ2-3,TGTGCCAGCAGTTCGATCCCGGGACTAGCGCCCACAGATACGCAGTATTTT,CASSSIPGLAPTDTQYF
-,TRBV11-1,-,TRBJ2-5,TGTGCCAGCAGCTTGGGGTTGGGTGCCGGTGAGGAGACCCAGTACTTC,CASSLGLGAGEETQYF
-,TRBV15,many,TRBJ2-7,TGTGCCACCAGCAGAGATGAGGGGAACTACGAGCAGTACTTC,CATSRDEGNYEQYF
TRBD1,TRBV4-1,-,TRBJ1-2,TGCGCCAGCAGCCAGGAGGACAGGTCGGGCTATGGCTACACCTTC,CASSQEDRSGYGYTF
TRBD2,TRBV7-6,-,TRBJ2-2,TGTGCCAGCAGCTTCCCTAGGTTAAGCGGGGGGACCGCGAACACCGGGGAGCTGTTTTTT,CASSFPRLSGGTANTGELFF
-,TRBV19,few,TRBJ2-5,TGTGCCAGTAGTCGAACGGGACGCGGGGAAGAGACCCAGTACTTC,CASSRTGRGEETQYF
-,TRBV4-3,few,TRBJ1-6,TGCGCCAGCAGCCAAGCCCTAACTAGACAGAATTCACCCCTCCACTTT,CASSQALTRQNSPLHF
-,TRBV30,-,TRBJ2-7,TGTGCCTGGAGTGGCAGTGACCCATACGAGCAGTACTTC,CAWSGSDPYEQYF
TRBD2,TRBV4-2,many,TRBJ2-2,TGTGCCAGCAGCCACCCCTCAGCGGGGGGACACACCGGGGAGCTGTTTTTT,CASSHPSAGGHTGELFF
TRBD1,TRBV7-2,-,TRBJ1-6,TGTGCCAGCAAATATCGGGGACAGGGGAATTCACCCCTCCACTTT,CASKYRGQGNSPLHF